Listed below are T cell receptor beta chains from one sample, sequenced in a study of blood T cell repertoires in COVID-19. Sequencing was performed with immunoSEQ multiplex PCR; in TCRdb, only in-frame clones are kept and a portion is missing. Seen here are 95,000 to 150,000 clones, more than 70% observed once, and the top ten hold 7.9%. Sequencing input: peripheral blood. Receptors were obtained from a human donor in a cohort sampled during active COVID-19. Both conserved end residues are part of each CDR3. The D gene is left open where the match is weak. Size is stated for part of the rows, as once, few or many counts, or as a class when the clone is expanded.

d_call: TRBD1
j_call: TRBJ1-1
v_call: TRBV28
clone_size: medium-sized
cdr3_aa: CASSPPPGTGHTEAFF
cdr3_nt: TGTGCCAGCAGCCCGCCCCCCGGGACAGGGCACACTGAAGCTTTCTTT

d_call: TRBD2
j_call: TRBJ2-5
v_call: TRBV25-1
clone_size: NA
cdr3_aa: CASSGFLAGGPAETQYF
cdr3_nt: TGTGCCAGCAGTGGGTTCCTAGCGGGGGGGCCCGCGGAGACCCAGTACTTC

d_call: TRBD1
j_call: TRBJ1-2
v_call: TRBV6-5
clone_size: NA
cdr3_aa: CASSYQGTGKGDGYTF
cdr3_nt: TGTGCCAGCAGTTACCAGGGGACAGGGAAGGGCGATGGCTACACCTTC

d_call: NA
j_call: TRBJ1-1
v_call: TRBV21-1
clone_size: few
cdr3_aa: CASRKHGQAFF
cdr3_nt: TGTGCCAGCAGAAAACATGGGCAAGCTTTCTTT

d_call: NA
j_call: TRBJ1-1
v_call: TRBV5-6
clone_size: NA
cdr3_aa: CASSFPDSTEAFF
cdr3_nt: TGTGCCAGCAGCTTCCCGGACAGCACTGAAGCTTTCTTT

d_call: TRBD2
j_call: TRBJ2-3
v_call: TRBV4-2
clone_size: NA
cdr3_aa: CASSQDSSGDLGTQYF
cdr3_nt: TGTGCCAGCAGCCAAGATTCTAGCGGGGATTTAGGTACGCAGTATTTT

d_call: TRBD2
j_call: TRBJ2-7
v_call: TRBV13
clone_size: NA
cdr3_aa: CASSHTSGGTYEQYF
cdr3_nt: TGTGCCAGCAGCCACACTAGCGGGGGGACTTACGAGCAGTACTTC

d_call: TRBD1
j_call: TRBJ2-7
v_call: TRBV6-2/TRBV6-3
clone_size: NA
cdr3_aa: CASSKTGSYEQYF
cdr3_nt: TGTGCCAGCAGCAAGACAGGGTCCTACGAGCAGTACTTC

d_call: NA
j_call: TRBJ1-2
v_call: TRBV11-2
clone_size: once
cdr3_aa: CASSLDHGEGYGYTF
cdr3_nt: TGTGCCAGCAGCTTAGATCACGGGGAAGGGTATGGCTACACCTTC

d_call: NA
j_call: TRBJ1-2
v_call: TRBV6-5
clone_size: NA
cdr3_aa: CASSPSYIRGYGYTF
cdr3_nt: TGTGCCAGCAGTCCCTCCTACATTCGCGGCTATGGCTACACCTTC

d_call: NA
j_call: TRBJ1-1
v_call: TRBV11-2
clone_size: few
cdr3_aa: CASSIYRENTEAFF
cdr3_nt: TGTGCCAGCAGCATATACAGGGAGAACACTGAAGCTTTCTTT

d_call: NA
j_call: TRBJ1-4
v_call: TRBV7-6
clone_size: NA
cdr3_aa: CASSLRPGGDLSGEKLFF
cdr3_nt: TGTGCCAGCAGCCTCCGGCCTGGGGGCGATCTCTCCGGGGAAAAACTGTTTTTT

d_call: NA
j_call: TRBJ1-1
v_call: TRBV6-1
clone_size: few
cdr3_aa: CASSDATGEAFF
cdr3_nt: TGTGCCAGCAGTGACGCGACAGGTGAAGCTTTCTTT

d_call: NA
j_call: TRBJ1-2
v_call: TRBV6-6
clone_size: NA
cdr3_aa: CASSRAVNYGYTF
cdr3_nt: TGTGCCAGCAGTAGAGCGGTTAACTATGGCTACACCTTC

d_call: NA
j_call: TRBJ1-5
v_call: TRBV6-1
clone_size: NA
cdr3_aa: CASSEPTGNDQPQHF
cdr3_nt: TGTGCCAGCAGTGAACCTACAGGGAATGATCAGCCCCAGCATTTT

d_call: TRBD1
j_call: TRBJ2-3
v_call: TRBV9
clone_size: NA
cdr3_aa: CASSAYRGEDTQYF
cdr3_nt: TGTGCCAGCAGCGCTTACAGGGGAGAAGATACGCAGTATTTT

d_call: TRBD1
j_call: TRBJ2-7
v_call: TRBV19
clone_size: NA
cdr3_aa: CASSTGQGIYYEQYF
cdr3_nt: TGTGCCAGTAGTACGGGACAGGGAATCTACTACGAGCAGTACTTC